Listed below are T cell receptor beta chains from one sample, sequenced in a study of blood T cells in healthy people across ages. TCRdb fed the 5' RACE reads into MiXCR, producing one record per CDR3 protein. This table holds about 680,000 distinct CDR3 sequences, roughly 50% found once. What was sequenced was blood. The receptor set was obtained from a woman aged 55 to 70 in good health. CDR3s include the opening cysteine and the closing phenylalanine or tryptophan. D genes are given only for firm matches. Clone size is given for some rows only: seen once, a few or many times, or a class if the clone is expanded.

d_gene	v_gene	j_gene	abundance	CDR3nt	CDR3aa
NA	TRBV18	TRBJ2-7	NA	TGTGCCAGCTCACCGTCCGGGACACCAGAGCAGTACTTC	CASSPSGTPEQYF
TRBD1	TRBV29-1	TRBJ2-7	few	TGCAGCGCGGGACAGGGTCAACGCGAGCAGTACTTC	CSAGQGQREQYF
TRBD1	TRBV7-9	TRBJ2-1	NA	TGTGCCAGCAGCTTAGTAGCATCCTTAGCAGGACAGGCCTACAATGAGCAGTTCTTC	CASSLVASLAGQAYNEQFF
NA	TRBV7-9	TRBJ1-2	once	TGTGCCAGCAGCTTAGGGAAGGGAAATGAGAATGGCTACACCTTC	CASSLGKGNENGYTF
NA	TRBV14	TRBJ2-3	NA	TGTGCCAGCAGCCAAAGCGGGTCGCGCCGCACAGATACGCAGTATTTT	CASSQSGSRRTDTQYF
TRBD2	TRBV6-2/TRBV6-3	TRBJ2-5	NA	TGTGCCAGCAGTTACTCGACATTCTGGTCTAGCGGGAACAATGAGCAGTACTTC	CASSYSTFWSSGNNEQYF
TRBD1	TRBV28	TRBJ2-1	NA	TGTGCCAGCACCCGGACAGGGGCCAATGAGCAGTTCTTC	CASTRTGANEQFF
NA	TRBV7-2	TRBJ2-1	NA	TGTGCCAGCAGCTTAAAAAGCGGACGCTCCTACAATGAGCAGTTCTTC	CASSLKSGRSYNEQFF
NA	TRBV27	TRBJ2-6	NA	TGTGCCAGCAGTCGGGCGCCGGGCTTCTCTGGGGCCAACGTCCTGACTTTC	CASSRAPGFSGANVLTF
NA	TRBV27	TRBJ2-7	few	TGTGCCAGCAGTTTATCGATGAGGGGTTCCTACGAGCAGTACTTC	CASSLSMRGSYEQYF
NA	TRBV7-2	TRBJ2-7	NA	TGTGCCAGCAGCTTAGGGGGAAACCGGTACGAGCAGTACTTC	CASSLGGNRYEQYF
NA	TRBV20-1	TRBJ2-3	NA	TGCAGTGCTAGGGCGCCAGCCACAGATACGCAGTATTTT	CSARAPATDTQYF
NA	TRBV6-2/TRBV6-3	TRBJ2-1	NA	TGTGCCAGCAGGGCCGTCGGGGAGAATGAGCAGTTCTTC	CASRAVGENEQFF
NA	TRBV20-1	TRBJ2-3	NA	TGCAGTGGTTTGAGGTTAGATAGCACAGATACGCAGTATTTT	CSGLRLDSTDTQYF
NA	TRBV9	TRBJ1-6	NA	TGTGCCAGCAGCGCCTCAATACTTAATTCACCCCTCCACTTT	CASSASILNSPLHF
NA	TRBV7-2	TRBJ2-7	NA	TGTGCCAGCAGCCCGAGAGCTAGGTGGGATTACAATGAGCAGTACTTC	CASSPRARWDYNEQYF